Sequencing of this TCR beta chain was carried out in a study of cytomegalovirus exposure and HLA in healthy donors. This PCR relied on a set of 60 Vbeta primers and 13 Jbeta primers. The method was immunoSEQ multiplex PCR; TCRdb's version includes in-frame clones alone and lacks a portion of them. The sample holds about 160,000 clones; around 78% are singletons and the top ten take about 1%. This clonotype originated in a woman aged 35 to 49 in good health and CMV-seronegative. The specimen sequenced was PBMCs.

The CDR3 bases are TGCGCCAGCAGCTCGCGGGGACTAGCGGGAGGTTTCGAGACCCAGTACTTC. Amino acids: CASSSRGLAGGFETQYF. The chain links TRBV5-1 to TRBJ2-5; 15 bases line up with TRBD2. The CDR3 contains 17 residues. The germline CDR1 and CDR2 sequences are SGHRS and YFSETQ. J lost 5 bases, V lost 3 bases, and 8 bases had no gene match. The full variable domain, in which reference TRBV5-1 and TRBJ2-5 provide the parts outside the CDR3, is KAGVTQTPRYLIKTRGQQVTLSCSPISGHRSVSWYQQTPGQGLQFLFEYFSETQRNKGNFPGRFSGRQFSNSRSEMNVSTLELGDSALYLCASSSRGLAGGFETQYFGPGTRLLVL.